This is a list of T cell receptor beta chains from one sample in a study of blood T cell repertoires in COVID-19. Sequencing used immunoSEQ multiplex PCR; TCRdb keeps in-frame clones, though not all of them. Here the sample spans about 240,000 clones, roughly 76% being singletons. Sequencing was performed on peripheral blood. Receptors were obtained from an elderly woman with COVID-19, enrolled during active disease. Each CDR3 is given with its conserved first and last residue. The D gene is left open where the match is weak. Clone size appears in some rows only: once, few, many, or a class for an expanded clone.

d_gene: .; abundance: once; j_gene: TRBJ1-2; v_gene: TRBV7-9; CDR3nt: TGTGCCAGCAGCTACGCGACACCCTATGGCTACACCTTC; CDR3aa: CASSYATPYGYTF
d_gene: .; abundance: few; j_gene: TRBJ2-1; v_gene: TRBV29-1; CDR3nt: TGCAGCGTTACAGGGTTCGATGAGCAGTTCTTC; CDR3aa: CSVTGFDEQFF
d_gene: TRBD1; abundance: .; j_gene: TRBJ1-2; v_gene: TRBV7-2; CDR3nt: TGTGCCAGCAGCTCTAACGACAGGGGGCAGGGCTACACCTTC; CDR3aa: CASSSNDRGQGYTF
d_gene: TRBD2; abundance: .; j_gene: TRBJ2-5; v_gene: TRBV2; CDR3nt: TGTGCCAGCAGGCGGACTAGCGGGAGTCGACAAGAGACCCAGTACTTC; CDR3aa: CASRRTSGSRQETQYF
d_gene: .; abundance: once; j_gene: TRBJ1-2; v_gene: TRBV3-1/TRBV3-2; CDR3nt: TGTGCCAGCAGCCAAGACGGAAGCGACTTCACCTTC; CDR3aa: CASSQDGSDFTF
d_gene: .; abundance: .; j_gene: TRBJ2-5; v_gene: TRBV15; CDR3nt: TGTGCCACCAGCAGAGATATGGGGGGGGACACCAAAGAGACCCAGTACTTC; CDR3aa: CATSRDMGGDTKETQYF
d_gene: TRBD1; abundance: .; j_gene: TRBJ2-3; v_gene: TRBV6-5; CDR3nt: TGTGCCAGCAGTACGGGACAGACTCGCACAGATACGCAGTATTTT; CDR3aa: CASSTGQTRTDTQYF
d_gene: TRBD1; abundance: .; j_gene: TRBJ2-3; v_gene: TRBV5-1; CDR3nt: TGCGCCAGCAGCCACGCCCCGGGACAGGGCACAGATACGCAGTATTTT; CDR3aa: CASSHAPGQGTDTQYF
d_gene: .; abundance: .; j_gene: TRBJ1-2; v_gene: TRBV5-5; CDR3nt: TGTGCCAGCAGCTTGGACACAGCCGTCAATGGCTACACCTTC; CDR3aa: CASSLDTAVNGYTF
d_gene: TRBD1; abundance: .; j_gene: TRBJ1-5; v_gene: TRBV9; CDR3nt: TGTGCCAGCAGCACAGGACAGGGTGTTCAGCCCCAGCATTTT; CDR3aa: CASSTGQGVQPQHF
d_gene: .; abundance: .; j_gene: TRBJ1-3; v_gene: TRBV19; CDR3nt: TGTGCCAGTCAGGACAGATTAAACACCATATATTTT; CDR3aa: CASQDRLNTIYF
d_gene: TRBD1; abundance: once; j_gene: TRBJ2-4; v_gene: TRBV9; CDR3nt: TGTGCCAGCAGCCCGCCAGGGGGCCCCATTCAGTACTTC; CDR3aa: CASSPPGGPIQYF
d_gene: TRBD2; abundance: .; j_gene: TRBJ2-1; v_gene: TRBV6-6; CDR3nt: TGTGCCAGCAGTTCAGGGACTAGCCTTACTGCTGAGCAGTTCTTC; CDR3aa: CASSSGTSLTAEQFF
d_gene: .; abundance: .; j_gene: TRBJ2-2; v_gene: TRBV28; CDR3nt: TGTGCCAGCAGGAGGGAAGGCCGGGAGCTGTTTTTT; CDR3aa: CASRREGRELFF